The 6 T cell receptor beta chains given below trace back to one sample, sequenced in a study of cytomegalovirus exposure and HLA in healthy donors. PCR primers comprised 60 Vbeta and 13 Jbeta primers. The data were produced by immunoSEQ multiplex PCR, yet TCRdb's version contains in-frame clones alone and is incomplete. The sample lists about 60,000 clones; about 70% were seen once. The specimen sequenced was PBMCs. All receptors derive from a woman aged 60 to 75 in good health and CMV-seropositive.

The chain carries TRBV6-5 and TRBJ2-7; 9 bases line up with TRBD1. The CDR3 runs 14 residues. V lost 4 bases, J lost 2 bases, and 3 bases stayed unmatched. CDR1 and CDR2 (germline): MNHEY, SVGAGI. The CDR3 nucleotides are TGTGCCAGCAGTTTAGACAGGGGGGCCTACGAGCAGTACTTC. It translates to CASSLDRGAYEQYF.

The genes are TRBV6-4 and TRBJ1-1; unclear D gene. The CDR3 loop spans 13 amino acids. Germline assignment: CDR1 MRHNA and CDR2 SNTAGT. V was cut by 6 bases and J by 1 base, with 9 bases left in between. The CDR3 sequence is CASRGLSNTEAFF. The DNA for the CDR3 is TGTGCCAGCAGGGGCTTGTCGAACACTGAAGCTTTCTTT.

This chain uses TRBV18 with TRBJ1-1; no reliable D call. Trimming shortened V by 1 base and J by 1 base, and 10 bases separated the two germline ends. The CDR3 extends over 15 amino acids. CDR1 and CDR2 from the germline V gene are KGHSH and LQKENI. CDR3 loop: CASSPHNLKNTEAFF. The CDR3 DNA follows: TGTGCCAGCTCACCACATAACCTAAAGAACACTGAAGCTTTCTTT.

The chain is built from TRBV4-3 and TRBJ2-5, with 10 bases that match TRBD1. The CDR3 covers 18 residues. Unmatched junction bases numbered 11, after V lost 0 bases and J lost 4 bases. The germline gives CDR1 LGHNA, CDR2 YSLEER. CDR3 coding DNA: TGCGCCAGCAGCCAAGAGCCTCCGGGACAGGGGAGGGGAGAGACCCAGTACTTC. As protein: CASSQEPPGQGRGETQYF.

In this sample, this clone turned up a few times. V gene TRBV9 combines with J gene TRBJ2-4, with D tentatively TRBD2 (6 bases). CDR1 and CDR2 (germline): SGDLS, YYNGEE. The CDR3 spans 14 residues. Trimming removed 5 bases from V and 8 bases from J, with 17 bases in between. The CDR3 reads CASRGGVVGYIQYF. In nucleotides, the CDR3 is TGTGCCAGCAGAGGCGGGGTCGTAGGATACATTCAGTACTTC.

The V and J genes are TRBV15 and TRBJ1-2; weak D call: TRBD1 (5 bases). Per the germline V gene, CDR1 is LNHNV and CDR2 is YYDKDF (reference sequence). The length of the CDR3 is 14 residues. V was pared by 8 bases and J by 5 bases, with 18 bases between. Here the CDR3 DNA reads TGTGCCACCGGACCCCGAGGCAGGGCTTATGGCTACACCTTC. Translated, it gives CATGPRGRAYGYTF.